This T cell receptor beta chain was observed in a study of T cell responses to AZD1222 COVID-19 vaccine. Overall study findings and caveats: Breadth and depth of Spike-specific TCRs rose after two AZD1222 doses.

Remarks on this clone: Its cognate antigen is unknown.

The ends lost 3 bases at V and 8 bases at J; junction bases unmatched: 6. This CDR3 comprises 13 residues. Germline V lookup: CDR1 SGHTS, CDR2 YDEGEE. Assay used: immunoSEQ multiplex PCR; TCRdb lists only in-frame clones, some missing. The data contain roughly 120,000 clones, about 87% of them seen just once; the ten biggest clones take up over 1.5%. Sequencing used peripheral blood, obtained on day 0 of AZD1222 vaccination. V and J are TRBV5-8 and TRBJ1-2; 8 bases map to TRBD1. This TCR was recovered from an adult in good health. As DNA, the CDR3 is TGTGCCAGCAGCTCGCAGGGGGCGCGGGGCTACACCTTC. Translated: CASSSQGARGYTF.